This T cell receptor beta chain derives from a study of T-cell memory formation after mild COVID-19. Turning to the study itself: Across donors, TCR clusters were largely donor specific. The study's findings and limits: Researchers could not confirm that second-wave clones peaking on day 37 targeted SARS-CoV-2. Pre-infection memory showed some responding clones, and this suggested that cross-reactive memory joined.

TCRdb reprocessed the 5' RACE reads via MiXCR and lists one record per CDR3 protein. This sample has under 200,000 distinct CDR3 sequences; roughly 31% occur once, and the top ten carry more than 10%. This clonotype was observed many times. The antigen remains undetermined. The CDR3 runs to 15 residues. Germline-derived CDR1 and CDR2 are ENHRY and SYGVKD. V lost 1 base and J lost 3; bases outside the gene matches: 5. Source material: PBMCs or a T cell subset sorted from them (not recorded which). V gene TRBV10-3 combines with J gene TRBJ2-7; 8 bases are shared with TRBD1. The TCR sequence derives from an adult woman who had mild COVID-19 (a few samples of this study predate the infection). Cell type and time point are not known. The CDR3: CAISEWQGAIYEQYF. In nucleotides, the CDR3 is TGTGCCATCAGTGAGTGGCAGGGGGCTATCTACGAGCAGTACTTC.